This T cell receptor beta chain emerged from a study of cytomegalovirus exposure and HLA in healthy donors. Study findings and constraints: The study recorded 150 to 200 TCR beta chains that were cytomegalovirus-associated.

In the case of this clone: Its matching antigen is unknown.

The repertoire was sequenced with immunoSEQ multiplex PCR; TCRdb's copy has only in-frame clones and lacks some. The sample contains 50,000 or so clones, 90% to 95% of which appear only once. This receptor was taken from a man aged 18 to 29 in good health and CMV-seronegative. The material sequenced was PBMCs.

CDR3 DNA sequence: TGTGCCAGCAGTTCACGACTAGCGTACCTTAGCACAGATACGCAGTATTTT. This encodes CASSSRLAYLSTDTQYF. The chain combines TRBV28 with TRBJ2-3, with TRBD2 identical over 8 bases. V trimming: 4 bases; J trimming: 0 bases; junction bases outside the gene matches: 9. Germline lookup yields CDR1 MDHEN and CDR2 SYDVKM. The CDR3 runs 17 residues.